This T cell receptor beta chain was sequenced in a study of CD8+ T cells in alopecia areata. Findings of the study overall: Greater clonality was observed in lesional scalp samples, especially alopecia totalis/universalis, versus normal scalp.

RNA extraction and reverse transcription yielded cDNA as sequencing template. Some clones are missing from TCRdb's copy, which holds only in-frame ones; the method was immunoSEQ multiplex PCR. The sample consists of under 250,000 clones, 50% to 60% of them appearing once. Isolation of CD4+ and CD8+ T cells from PBMCs was achieved by sorting. This clone was recorded a few times. Its matching antigen is unknown. The receptor was derived from a human donor with alopecia areata. Sequences were derived from CD4+ T cells sorted from blood, sampled at week 0.

CDR3: CASSPSGAAINIQYF. CDR3 DNA sequence: TGTGCCAGCAGCCCTAGTGGTGCAGCAATAAACATTCAGTACTTC. This chain joins TRBV7-3 and TRBJ2-4; D not certain. The CDR3 runs to 15 residues. V shed 5 bases and J shed 6 bases, with 17 bases lying between them. Germline CDR1 is SGHTA and CDR2 is FQGTGA.